Given below is one T cell receptor (beta chain) in context. Libraries were prepared by immunoSEQ multiplex PCR; TCRdb keeps only in-frame clonotypes and omits some of them. In the table there are fewer than 700,000 clones, 88% of which are singletons. V dropped 0 bases and J dropped 7; count of bases not matched to a gene: 6. The V gene's germline CDR1 is SGHRS and CDR2 YFSETQ. There are 14 residues in the CDR3. This sample was included in a study of shared T cell receptors in the human thymus. These same records also appear under a second study, on human thymus T cells.

Sequencing used thymocytes. The chain combines TRBV5-1 with TRBJ2-5, with 7 bases aligning to TRBD1. The clonotype was recovered from a boy in the first two years of life with a congenital heart defect. CDR3 in DNA: TGCGCCAGCAGCTTGGTTGGCAGGGGGATGACCCAGTACTTC. Translated: CASSLVGRGMTQYF.